These 17 T cell receptor beta chains share one sample of origin, sequenced in a study of regulatory T cells in long-lasting Graves disease. According to the study, TCR beta libraries were built with iRepertoire HTBI primers and CDR3-region Arm-PCR. Each CDR3 protein gets one entry after TCRdb re-called the multiplex PCR reads with MiXCR. This table has 450,000 to 600,000 distinct CDR3 sequences, 13% appearing once. Time point reported: newly diagnosed GD, antithyroid drugs for less than 3 months. Researchers made the TCR library from RNA that was extracted from PBMCs. In addition, the sample was reused for a study of T cells in Graves' hyperthyroidism and ophthalmopathy.

Source: peripheral blood mononuclear cells (PBMCs), taken at new diagnosis, from a patient treated with antithyroid drugs. The receptors derive from a man aged 25-45 years with Graves disease.

Ten or more counts support this clonotype. The rearrangement uses TRBV24-1 and TRBJ2-2; 15 bases are shared with TRBD2. The CDR3 length is 20 residues. V gave up 3 bases and J gave up 0 bases; unmatched junction bases: 7. CDR1 is KGHDR, CDR2 SFDVKD, per germline. The CDR3 nucleotides are TGTGCCACCAGTGATCCCTCATGGACTAGCGGGAGGGCGAACACCGGGGAGCTGTTTTTT. This translates into CATSDPSWTSGRANTGELFF.

The chain has TRBV3-1 and TRBJ2-6; tentatively, D is TRBD1 (6 bases). The CDR3 contains 14 residues. V was cut by 4 bases and J by 8 bases, with 12 bases left in between. Germline V CDR1 and CDR2: LGHDT, YNNKEL (reference sequence). Here the CDR3 DNA reads TGTGCCAGCAGCCCTAAGACAGGACCCAACGTCCTGACTTTC. The encoded protein is CASSPKTGPNVLTF.

This clonotype occurred many times. The genes are TRBV24-1 and TRBJ2-7, with TRBD2 matching over 10 bases. The CDR3 is 14 residues long. V dropped 5 bases and J dropped 4; count of bases not matched to a gene: 4. Germline values: CDR1 KGHDR, CDR2 SFDVKD. DNA of the CDR3: TGTGCCACCAGTGCAGCTAGCGGGAGTTACGAGCAGTACTTC. It is translated as CATSAASGSYEQYF.

The rearrangement joins TRBV18 to TRBJ1-1, with D possibly matching TRBD1 (5 bases). Between the trimmed V and J ends, which lost 6 bases and 3 bases, there was a span of 20 bases. Germline V gives CDR1 KGHSH, CDR2 LQKENI. The CDR3 has 16 amino acids. The chain's CDR3 is CASSPGQGGGDTEAFF. Written as DNA, the CDR3 is TGTGCCAGCTCTCCGGGGCAGGGAGGTGGAGACACTGAAGCTTTCTTT.

This clonotype was counted many times. The V gene is TRBV13, the J gene TRBJ2-7; D not certain. V was clipped by 1 base and J by 4 bases, with 8 bases between them. This CDR3 spans 13 amino acids. Germline values: CDR1 PRHDT, CDR2 FYEKMQ (reference sequence). CDR3 nucleotide sequence: TGTGCCAGCAGCTTAGAATGGAAGTACGAGCAGTACTTC. Encoded protein: CASSLEWKYEQYF.

This clonotype was found many times. The chain employs TRBV12-5 and TRBJ2-7, with D perhaps matching TRBD2 (5 bases). Germline values: CDR1 LGHNT, CDR2 FRNRAP. Trimming shortened V by 5 bases and J by 3 bases, and 14 bases separated the two germline ends. The CDR3 runs 14 residues. CDR3 in amino acids: CASGPGGSHYEQYF. The CDR3, as DNA: TGTGCTAGTGGTCCTGGAGGCAGTCACTACGAGCAGTACTTC. The full variable domain, in which reference TRBV12-5 and TRBJ2-7 provide the parts outside the CDR3, is DARVTQTPRHKVTEMGQEVTMRCQPILGHNTVFWYRQTMMQGLELLAYFRNRAPLDDSGMPKDRFSAEMPDATLATLKIQPSEPRDSAVYFCASGPGGSHYEQYFGPGTRLTVT.

This clonotype has only a few counts. The V gene is TRBV9, the J gene TRBJ1-4; tentative D call: TRBD1 (6 bases). The V end lost 0 bases, the J end lost 5 bases, and 11 bases lay between the germline ends. The CDR3 consists of 15 residues. Germline CDR1 reads SGDLS; CDR2 reads YYNGEE. This CDR3 reads CASSVGGRRNEKLFF. For the CDR3, the DNA is TGTGCCAGCAGCGTAGGGGGGCGGAGGAATGAAAAACTGTTTTTT. Complete variable domain (other parts from reference TRBV9 and TRBJ1-4): DSGVTQTPKHLITATGQRVTLRCSPRSGDLSVYWYQQSLDQGLQFLIQYYNGEERAKGNILERFSAQQFPDLHSELNLSSLELGDSALYFCASSVGGRRNEKLFFGSGTQLSVL.

This clonotype was recorded a few times. The genes are TRBV30 and TRBJ2-7, with TRBD1 as a possible D gene (6 bases). Germline V gene sequence: CDR1 GTSNPN, CDR2 SVGIG (reference sequence). CDR3 size: 14 residues. Trimming shortened V by 5 bases and J by 4 bases, and 18 bases separated the two germline ends. CDR3 amino acids: CAWPVPGHDYEQYF. CDR3 in DNA: TGTGCCTGGCCTGTTCCGGGACACGATTACGAGCAGTACTTC.

As for this clonotype: A far more abundant clone sits one base away, making this likely a read error. This rearrangement joins TRBV28 to TRBJ1-2; 9 nucleotides line up with TRBD1. Germline V gene lookup returns CDR1 MDHEN and CDR2 SYDVKM. The CDR3 has 16 amino acids. Trimming removed 6 bases from V and 6 bases from J; junction bases left unmatched: 14. The CDR3 DNA reads TGTGCCAGCAGCCGGGATATAGGGGACAGGGAGCATGGCTACACCTTC. Translation: CASSRDIGDREHGYTF.

The sample holds many counts of this clonotype. CDR3 nucleotide sequence: TGCAGCGTTGAAGAACCCCGACTAGCGGGAGATGAGCAGTTCTTC. The encoded protein is CSVEEPRLAGDEQFF. This rearrangement joins TRBV29-1 to TRBJ2-1, with 12 positions matching TRBD2. The CDR3 length is 15 residues. Germline V CDR1 and CDR2: SQVTM, ANQGSEA. V lost 0 bases, J lost 8 bases, and 5 bases stayed unmatched.

In its sample, this clonotype was seen many times. The chain couples TRBV11-2 to TRBJ2-7; 7 bases are a match to TRBD2. J was trimmed by 2 bases and V by 1 base; bases with no gene match: 5. The CDR3 is made up of 15 amino acids. Germline V gives CDR1 SGHAT, CDR2 FQNNGV. CDR3 DNA: TGTGCCAGCAGCTTAGTAGCGGGTTATACCTACGAGCAGTACTTC. Residues: CASSLVAGYTYEQYF.

Only a few counts were recorded for this clonotype. The J gene is TRBJ1-2, the V gene TRBV18; D not resolved. The length of the CDR3 is 15 residues. In germline, CDR1 is KGHSH, CDR2 LQKENI. Deletions cut 1 base from V and 5 bases from J, with 14 bases between. As DNA, the CDR3 is TGTGCCAGCTCACCACGGAAGGGAATCGGGTATGGCTACACCTTC. Translation: CASSPRKGIGYGYTF.

This clonotype was seen at least ten times. The chain uses TRBV27 and TRBJ1-4; 7 bases agree with TRBD1. V lost 0 bases and J lost 7; bases outside the gene matches: 5. The CDR3 is made up of 15 amino acids. Germline assignment: CDR1 MNHEY and CDR2 SMNVEV (reference sequence). The CDR3 region is CASSLSRGRGEKLFF. The CDR3 coding sequence is TGTGCCAGCAGTTTATCGAGGGGGCGGGGTGAAAAACTGTTTTTT.

This clonotype was detected a few times. The chain has TRBV6-2 or TRBV6-3 and TRBJ2-4; D is ambiguous. With 6 bases removed from V and 0 bases from J, the gap between germline ends came to 18 bases. Germline-derived CDR1 and CDR2 are MNHEY and SVGEGT. This CDR3 has 17 residues. The CDR3 bases are TGTGCCAGCAGCGCCGTCGGAACTCAGCTAGCCAAAAACATTCAGTACTTC. Translating gives CASSAVGTQLAKNIQYF.

This clonotype was recorded at least ten times. The chain combines TRBV27 with TRBJ1-2; weak D call: TRBD1 (6 bases). From germline, CDR1 is MNHEY and CDR2 SMNVEV (reference sequence). Trimming removed 4 bases from V and 8 bases from J, with 23 bases in between. CDR3 length equals 16 residues. The CDR3 spells CASSSHNPGTFYGYTF. CDR3 DNA sequence: TGTGCCAGCAGTTCCCATAATCCCGGGACATTCTACGGCTACACCTTC.

This clonotype was picked up many times. This chain links TRBV5-1 with TRBJ2-1, with 8 bases identical to TRBD2. V trimming: 0 bases; J trimming: 4 bases; junction bases outside the gene matches: 9. The CDR3 is made up of 17 amino acids. Germline V lookup: CDR1 SGHRS, CDR2 YFSETQ. The DNA of the CDR3 is TGCGCCAGCAGCTTGGCCGGCCGTAGCGGGGAATACAATGAGCAGTTCTTC. Amino acid sequence: CASSLAGRSGEYNEQFF.

There are a few counts of this clonotype. A much larger clone differs by one base, so this may be a read error. V is TRBV12-3 or TRBV12-4 and J is TRBJ2-1; D gene unclear. The DNA matches TRBJ2-5 better at its end, which makes the J call doubtful. This CDR3 has 13 amino acids. CDR3 amino acids: CDSSFGRLETQYF. CDR3 coding DNA: TGTGACAGCAGTTTTGGCAGGTTAGAGACCCAGTACTTC.